This entry concerns a single T cell receptor beta chain. Its antigen is unknown. TCRdb processed the 5' RACE reads anew with MiXCR; each CDR3 protein has one entry. Of under 350,000 distinct CDR3 sequences listed, roughly 15% are singletons. CDR1 is LGHNT, CDR2 FRNRAP, per germline. The CDR3 loop spans 12 amino acids. V was trimmed by 9 bases and J by 0 bases, leaving 9 bases between them. These data belong to a study of T-cell memory formation after mild COVID-19. Whole-study findings and limits: Clones that shrank (day 15 to 85) were balanced CD4/CD8, whereas later expanders leaned CD4+.

The sequencing input was PBMCs or a T cell subset sorted from them (not recorded which). The rearrangement uses TRBV12-5 and TRBJ2-7, with D possibly TRBD2 on 5 matching bases. The TCR originated in a man younger than 30 who had mild COVID-19 (a few samples of this study predate the infection). Cell type and time point are not known. The CDR3 sequence is CASLGLSYEQYF. CDR3 coding DNA: TGTGCTAGCCTCGGACTCTCCTACGAGCAGTACTTC.